This T cell receptor (beta chain) was sequenced during a study of T cell repertoires in cytomegalovirus infection. Study-wide results and limits: It was HLA-C-restricted CMV-specific TCR beta clonotypes that dominated the response ex vivo.

TCRdb independently ran MiXCR on the reads; one entry per CDR3 protein. The data contain about 600,000 distinct CDR3 sequences, around 24% of them singletons. With 10 bases clipped from V and 5 bases from J, the junction kept 10 bases outside the gene matches. The CDR3 consists of 13 residues. Germline values: CDR1 MNHEY, CDR2 SVGEGT. Turning to this clonotype: Its antigen is currently unknown.

The material sequenced was CD8+ T cells from PBMCs. The chain joins TRBV6-2 or TRBV6-3 to TRBJ1-1; 7 bases align to TRBD1. This TCR derives from a human donor in good health (CMV status not recorded). Some clones in this sample may be carry-over from other donors' samples. This CDR3 is CATYEGARTEAFF. The CDR3 DNA reads TGTGCCACCTACGAGGGGGCAAGAACTGAAGCTTTCTTT.